One and the same sample provided the 23 T cell receptor beta chains below, sequenced in a study of sequential checkpoint blockade in melanoma. TCRdb's copy holds only in-frame clones and misses some; the assay was immunoSEQ multiplex PCR. The sample has roughly 5,400 clones; roughly 17% are singletons. Treatment denoted: randomized to nivolumab then ipilimumab (arm A) or the reverse (arm B). The specimen was tumor tissue (inferred from file names), collected from a patient given nivolumab and ipilimumab in sequence. The receptor source for this set is a human donor with melanoma.

This clone was seen at least ten times. This chain links TRBV11-3 with TRBJ1-1; D remains unclear. From germline, CDR1 is SGHNT and CDR2 YENEEA. V gave up 2 bases and J gave up 3 bases, with 16 bases separating them. The CDR3 runs to 16 residues. CDR3 amino acids: CASSLKIGRRDTEAFF. The CDR3 nucleotides read TGTGCCAGCAGCTTAAAAATAGGGAGGAGGGACACTGAAGCTTTCTTT.

This clone was seen a handful of times. The chain has TRBV4-1 and TRBJ1-1; D is undetermined. Deletions cut 1 base from V and 0 bases from J, with 6 bases between. The CDR3 runs 14 residues. CDR1 is MGHRA, CDR2 YSYEKL, per germline. CDR3 residues: CASSQGELNTEAFF. CDR3 nucleotide sequence: TGCGCCAGCAGCCAAGGGGAGTTGAACACTGAAGCTTTCTTT.

This chain uses TRBV6-8 with TRBJ2-7, with no clear D. The germline V and J ends were trimmed by 6 bases and 0 bases, with 9 bases remaining between them. This CDR3 is 13 amino acids long. Germline CDR1 is MNHGY and CDR2 is SAAAGT. CDR3 residues: CASRVTPSYEQYF. The CDR3, as DNA: TGTGCCAGCAGGGTGACTCCCTCCTACGAGCAGTACTTC.

This clone occurred a few times. CDR3: CAWNRRGASEAFF. For the CDR3, the DNA is TGTGCCTGGAACCGGCGGGGGGCCTCTGAAGCTTTCTTT. The chain uses TRBV30 and TRBJ1-1, with TRBD1 as a possible D gene (6 bases). Trimming left V 4 bases short and J 6 bases short, with 15 bases between. There are 13 residues in the CDR3. CDR1 and CDR2 from the germline V gene are GTSNPN and SVGIG (reference sequence).

The chain employs TRBV28 and TRBJ2-7; TRBD2 aligns across 7 bases. Germline CDR1 is MDHEN and CDR2 is SYDVKM. With 3 bases clipped from V and 5 bases from J, the junction kept 7 bases outside the gene matches. The CDR3 has 14 residues. CDR3 sequence (DNA): TGTGCCAGCAGTTTCGGGGGGTCCGGGGACGAGCAGTACTTC. Its translation is CASSFGGSGDEQYF.

CDR3 DNA sequence: TGTGCCACCAGCAGCGATGGACAAACCGGGGAGCTGTTTTTT. Translating it yields CATSSDGQTGELFF. V is TRBV15 and J is TRBJ2-2, with D maybe TRBD1 (5 bases). This CDR3 comprises 14 residues. Germline V gene sequence: CDR1 LNHNV, CDR2 YYDKDF (reference sequence). V was trimmed by 3 bases and J by 5 bases, leaving 10 bases between them.

The V gene is TRBV5-1, the J gene TRBJ2-2; possibly TRBD1 for D (6 bases). This CDR3 region has 15 residues. CDR1 is SGHRS and CDR2 is YFSETQ in the germline V gene. Trimming took 5 bases from V and 4 from J, leaving 15 bases between them. CDR3: CASRSTGSGTGELFF. The CDR3 nucleotides read TGCGCCAGCAGATCTACAGGGAGTGGCACCGGGGAGCTGTTTTTT.

This clone came up a few times. The J gene is TRBJ1-5, the V gene TRBV28; D is unclear. The germline V gene has CDR1 MDHEN and CDR2 SYDVKM. This CDR3 is 15 amino acids long. Trimming took 6 bases from V and 2 from J, leaving 14 bases between them. CDR3 in amino acids: CASSLREAGNQPQHF. The CDR3 DNA reads as TGTGCCAGCAGCCTCCGGGAGGCTGGCAATCAGCCCCAGCATTTT. Full variable domain (missing parts from reference TRBV28 and TRBJ1-5): DVKVTQSSRYLVKRTGEKVFLECVQDMDHENMFWYRQDPGLGLRLIYFSYDVKMKEKGDIPEGYSVSREKKERFSLILESASTNQTSMYLCASSLREAGNQPQHFGDGTRLSIL.

V is TRBV5-1 and J is TRBJ1-5; D gene ambiguous. V shed 5 bases and J shed 0 bases, with 12 bases lying between them. CDR3 length: 15 residues. Germline loops: CDR1 SGHRS, CDR2 YFSETQ. Written as DNA, the CDR3 is TGCGCCAGCAGGAGGATCCCAGATAGCAATCAGCCCCAGCATTTT. Its protein product is CASRRIPDSNQPQHF.

The chain carries TRBV30 and TRBJ1-1; the D is unclear. The CDR3 loop spans 13 amino acids. The V end lost 0 bases, the J end lost 2 bases, and 7 bases lay between the germline ends. Germline CDR1 is GTSNPN and CDR2 is SVGIG (reference sequence). The DNA for the CDR3 is TGTGCCTGGAGTGTAGGTATTAACACTGAAGCTTTCTTT. Translation gives CAWSVGINTEAFF. The entire variable domain, with the rest obtained from reference TRBV30 and TRBJ1-1, is as follows: SQTIHQWPATLVQPVGSPLSLECTVEGTSNPNLYWYRQAAGRGLQLLFYSVGIGQISSEVPQNLSASRPQDRQFILSSKKLLLSDSGFYLCAWSVGINTEAFFGQGTRLTVV.

This clone was seen ten or more times. J is TRBJ2-7 and V is TRBV9; TRBD1 agrees at 7 bases. J lost 3 bases, V lost 5 bases, and 8 bases had no gene match. CDR1 is SGDLS, CDR2 YYNGEE, per germline. The CDR3 has 14 residues. The DNA for the CDR3 is TGTGCCAGCAGTGAAGGTCAGGGGGACTACGAGCAGTACTTC. This encodes CASSEGQGDYEQYF.

This clone was detected many times. The chain uses TRBV2 and TRBJ1-6, with 11 bases that match TRBD1. V trimming: 6 bases; J trimming: 9 bases; junction bases outside the gene matches: 7. This CDR3 contains 15 residues. CDR1 and CDR2 (germline): SNHLY, FYNNEI. The chain's CDR3 is CASSPGQGAVSPLHF. DNA of the CDR3: TGTGCCAGCAGCCCTGGACAGGGGGCCGTTTCACCCCTCCACTTT.

The chain recombines TRBV30 with TRBJ1-1; TRBD1 matches at 7 bases. V trimming: 4 bases; J trimming: 5 bases; junction bases outside the gene matches: 7. Germline V lookup: CDR1 GTSNPN, CDR2 SVGIG (reference sequence). This CDR3 comprises 13 residues. CDR3 DNA sequence: TGTGCCTGGACCCGACAGGGATGGACTGAAGCTTTCTTT. This translates into CAWTRQGWTEAFF. The entire variable domain, with the rest obtained from reference TRBV30 and TRBJ1-1, is as follows: SQTIHQWPATLVQPVGSPLSLECTVEGTSNPNLYWYRQAAGRGLQLLFYSVGIGQISSEVPQNLSASRPQDRQFILSSKKLLLSDSGFYLCAWTRQGWTEAFFGQGTRLTVV.

This clone occurred many times. The V gene is TRBV2, the J gene TRBJ1-5; weak D call: TRBD1 (5 bases). V lost 3 bases, J lost 3 bases, and 12 bases lay in between. The CDR3 contains 15 residues. CDR1 SNHLY and CDR2 FYNNEI come from the germline V gene. This chain's CDR3 is CASSDFFRANQPQHF. The CDR3 nucleotides read TGTGCCAGCAGTGATTTCTTCAGGGCCAATCAGCCCCAGCATTTT.

The rearrangement uses TRBV14 and TRBJ1-1; unclear D gene. The CDR3 sequence is 12 residues long. V was clipped by 4 bases and J by 6 bases, with 9 bases between them. Germline values: CDR1 SGHDN, CDR2 FVKESK. The chain's CDR3 is CASSLGWAEAFF. CDR3 bases: TGTGCCAGCAGCCTCGGGTGGGCTGAAGCTTTCTTT.

This clone has a handful of counts. The V call is TRBV25-1, the J call TRBJ1-6; D is undetermined. CDR3 size: 15 residues. CDR1 MGHDK and CDR2 SYGVNS come from the germline V gene. V shed 3 bases and J shed 0 bases, with 6 bases lying between them. In nucleotides, the CDR3 is TGTGCCAGCAGTGATAGGAGCTCCTATAATTCACCCCTCCACTTT. This sequence encodes CASSDRSSYNSPLHF.

This clone was observed a handful of times. The chain employs TRBV28 and TRBJ1-5, with 8 bases fitting TRBD1. V shed 4 bases and J 2 bases; nucleotides not matched to a gene: 7. The CDR3 runs to 16 residues. Germline CDR1 reads MDHEN; CDR2 reads SYDVKM. CDR3 sequence reads: CASSSPRGRGNQPQHF. Here the CDR3 DNA reads TGTGCCAGCAGTTCACCCAGGGGGCGCGGCAATCAGCCCCAGCATTTT. Based on the CDR3 plus reference TRBV28 and TRBJ1-5, the full variable domain is DVKVTQSSRYLVKRTGEKVFLECVQDMDHENMFWYRQDPGLGLRLIYFSYDVKMKEKGDIPEGYSVSREKKERFSLILESASTNQTSMYLCASSSPRGRGNQPQHFGDGTRLSIL.

The gene calls are TRBV28 and TRBJ2-7, with TRBD1 identical over 7 bases. Per germline, CDR1 MDHEN and CDR2 SYDVKM. This CDR3 is built from 16 residues. V was pared by 5 bases and J by 1 base, with 11 bases of the junction left unmatched. CDR3 residues: CASSPFTGTVSYEQYF. Written as DNA, the CDR3 is TGTGCCAGCAGTCCCTTTACCGGGACAGTATCCTACGAGCAGTACTTC. Looking up the rest from reference TRBV28 and TRBJ2-7 gives the full variable domain: DVKVTQSSRYLVKRTGEKVFLECVQDMDHENMFWYRQDPGLGLRLIYFSYDVKMKEKGDIPEGYSVSREKKERFSLILESASTNQTSMYLCASSPFTGTVSYEQYFGPGTRLTVT.

This clone showed up just a few times. This sample also contains other DNA sequences that code for the same CDR3. CDR3 bases: TGTGCCAGTAGTATCGACCAGAACACTGAAGCTTTCTTT. The encoded protein is CASSIDQNTEAFF. The rearrangement uses TRBV19 and TRBJ1-1; D unresolved. The V gene's germline CDR1 is LNHDA and CDR2 SQIVND (reference sequence). Trimming cost V 3 bases and J 1 base, with 6 bases left between them. The CDR3 extends over 13 amino acids.

This clone ranks as medium-sized. The V call is TRBV6-8, the J call TRBJ2-2; D remains ambiguous. In germline, CDR1 is MNHGY, CDR2 SAAAGT. The germline V and J ends were trimmed by 7 bases and 8 bases, with 20 bases remaining between them. This CDR3 contains 15 residues. CDR3 sequence (DNA): TGTGCCAGCACTAAACCCGAGGCTGGTCTTGGGGAGCTGTTTTTT. This gives the protein CASTKPEAGLGELFF.

In this sample, this clone is large (0.1 to 1%). At the DNA level, this CDR3 is encoded by other sequences in the same sample as well. The chain carries TRBV5-1 and TRBJ1-1, with 7 bases aligning to TRBD1. Germline assignment: CDR1 SGHRS and CDR2 YFSETQ. The CDR3 runs 15 residues. J gave up 4 bases and V 0 bases, and 6 bases lay outside the gene matches. The CDR3 DNA follows: TGCGCCAGCAGCTTGGGGGGTGGGACAGCCACTGAAGCTTTCTTT. Protein product: CASSLGGGTATEAFF.

V and J are TRBV6-8 and TRBJ1-5; D ambiguous. Germline CDR1 MNHGY, CDR2 SAAAGT. Trimming took off 2 bases at V and 4 bases at J, with 12 bases between the two ends. There are 15 residues in the CDR3. The CDR3 DNA reads as TGTGCCAGCAGTTACCGTGACGGACGGAATCAGCCCCAGCATTTT. This sequence encodes CASSYRDGRNQPQHF.

In its sample, this clone ranks as large (0.1 to 1%). This chain joins TRBV9 and TRBJ2-3; D is possibly TRBD2 (6 bases). The CDR3 is 16 amino acids. Germline V gene sequence: CDR1 SGDLS, CDR2 YYNGEE. V was trimmed by 0 bases and J by 4 bases, leaving 15 bases between them. The CDR3 reads CASSVVGGDDSDTQYF. The CDR3 DNA reads TGTGCCAGCAGCGTAGTGGGGGGTGACGATTCAGATACGCAGTATTTT.